These T cell receptor beta chains were read from a single sample in a study of identical twins. TCRdb passed the 5' RACE reads through MiXCR, listing each CDR3 protein once. The table has around 280,000 distinct CDR3 sequences, 6.5% to 9.5% seen once. The same sample was also used in a study of yellow fever vaccine responses in identical twins.

Sequences were obtained from memory (CD45RO+) T cells sorted from blood. The origin of the receptors is a woman aged 18-30 years in good health. The CDR3 runs from the conserved cysteine through the conserved F or W. A D gene is named only where the DNA matches it firmly. A clone size is listed for some rows: how often the clone was seen (once, few, many), or a class if it is expanded.

V gene: TRBV5-6
clone size: few
J gene: TRBJ2-6
D gene: .
CDR3 protein: CASSLGHSTLGANVLTF
CDR3 DNA: TGTGCCAGCAGCTTGGGACACTCTACTCTTGGGGCCAACGTCCTGACTTTC

V gene: TRBV6-1
clone size: few
J gene: TRBJ2-2
D gene: .
CDR3 protein: CASSEPGSDGELFF
CDR3 DNA: TGTGCCAGCAGTGAACCTGGTTCCGACGGGGAGCTGTTTTTT

V gene: TRBV27
clone size: .
J gene: TRBJ1-2
D gene: .
CDR3 protein: CASSSTSLNYRDGYTF
CDR3 DNA: TGTGCCAGCAGTTCGACGTCGCTGAACTACCGGGATGGCTACACCTTC

V gene: TRBV5-8
clone size: once
J gene: TRBJ2-5
D gene: .
CDR3 protein: CASSLQFPQYF
CDR3 DNA: TGTGCCAGCAGCTTGCAGTTCCCCCAGTACTTC

V gene: TRBV20-1
clone size: many
J gene: TRBJ1-2
D gene: .
CDR3 protein: CSARLWGAQPYGYTF
CDR3 DNA: TGCAGTGCTAGATTATGGGGGGCCCAGCCTTATGGCTACACCTTC

V gene: TRBV20-1
clone size: .
J gene: TRBJ2-5
D gene: .
CDR3 protein: CSARGGVGEDQRYQETQYF
CDR3 DNA: TGCAGTGCTAGAGGTGGTGTGGGTGAAGACCAACGGTACCAAGAGACCCAGTACTTC

V gene: TRBV5-6
clone size: few
J gene: TRBJ1-1
D gene: .
CDR3 protein: CASSSDRIRTEAFF
CDR3 DNA: TGTGCCAGCAGCTCCGACAGGATCCGAACTGAAGCTTTCTTT

V gene: TRBV20-1
clone size: few
J gene: TRBJ2-7
D gene: TRBD2
CDR3 protein: CSARAGGGTYEQYF
CDR3 DNA: TGCAGTGCTAGAGCGGGAGGAGGTACCTACGAGCAGTACTTC

V gene: TRBV28
clone size: few
J gene: TRBJ2-2
D gene: .
CDR3 protein: CASSRDSQINTGELFF
CDR3 DNA: TGTGCCAGCAGTCGGGACTCACAAATCAACACCGGGGAGCTGTTTTTT

V gene: TRBV7-9
clone size: many
J gene: TRBJ2-7
D gene: .
CDR3 protein: CASSLAGTTYEQYF
CDR3 DNA: TGTGCCAGCAGCTTAGCGGGCACTACCTACGAGCAGTACTTC

V gene: TRBV29-1
clone size: few
J gene: TRBJ2-2
D gene: TRBD2
CDR3 protein: CSVTRTSSNTGELFF
CDR3 DNA: TGCAGCGTTACCCGGACTAGTTCGAACACCGGGGAGCTGTTTTTT

V gene: TRBV24-1
clone size: many
J gene: TRBJ2-2
D gene: TRBD1
CDR3 protein: CATSSGTGHTGELFF
CDR3 DNA: TGTGCCACCAGTTCCGGGACAGGGCACACCGGGGAGCTGTTTTTT

V gene: TRBV7-3
clone size: .
J gene: TRBJ2-2
D gene: .
CDR3 protein: CASSPSLYTGELFF
CDR3 DNA: TGTGCCAGCAGCCCCTCCCTTTACACCGGGGAGCTGTTTTTT

V gene: TRBV19
clone size: .
J gene: TRBJ2-5
D gene: .
CDR3 protein: CASSPRGSLQETQYF
CDR3 DNA: TGTGCCAGTAGTCCACGGGGCAGCCTACAAGAGACCCAGTACTTC

V gene: TRBV5-1
clone size: .
J gene: TRBJ2-2
D gene: TRBD2
CDR3 protein: CASSLQLAGGPTGELFF
CDR3 DNA: TGCGCCAGCAGCTTACAACTAGCGGGGGGCCCCACCGGGGAGCTGTTTTTT

V gene: TRBV10-3
clone size: few
J gene: TRBJ1-6
D gene: .
CDR3 protein: CAIRRDTSSYNSPLHF
CDR3 DNA: TGTGCCATCAGGAGGGACACCAGCTCCTATAATTCACCCCTCCACTTT

V gene: TRBV24-1
clone size: few
J gene: TRBJ2-6
D gene: TRBD1
CDR3 protein: CATSDDRVSGANVLTF
CDR3 DNA: TGTGCCACCAGTGATGACAGGGTTTCAGGGGCCAACGTCCTGACTTTC

V gene: TRBV2
clone size: .
J gene: TRBJ2-5
D gene: .
CDR3 protein: CASRENRGGQETQYF
CDR3 DNA: TGTGCCAGCAGGGAGAACAGGGGAGGGCAAGAGACCCAGTACTTC

V gene: TRBV5-1
clone size: many
J gene: TRBJ2-1
D gene: TRBD2
CDR3 protein: CASSPGTSGRSSYNEQFF
CDR3 DNA: TGCGCCAGCAGCCCCGGGACTAGCGGGAGATCCTCCTACAATGAGCAGTTCTTC

V gene: TRBV10-3
clone size: .
J gene: TRBJ1-1
D gene: .
CDR3 protein: CASTPTGGRLRNTEAFF
CDR3 DNA: TGTGCCTCAACTCCAACCGGGGGCAGGCTAAGGAACACTGAAGCTTTCTTT

V gene: TRBV7-9
clone size: many
J gene: TRBJ2-1
D gene: .
CDR3 protein: CASSHRLAADSYNEQFF
CDR3 DNA: TGTGCCAGCAGCCACCGCTTAGCGGCCGACTCCTACAATGAGCAGTTCTTC

V gene: TRBV27
clone size: many
J gene: TRBJ1-4
D gene: .
CDR3 protein: CASSLRWGRLGEKLFF
CDR3 DNA: TGTGCCAGCAGTTTACGATGGGGGCGCCTGGGGGAAAAACTGTTTTTT

V gene: TRBV12-3/TRBV12-4
clone size: many
J gene: TRBJ2-2
D gene: .
CDR3 protein: CASSPRPNTGELFF
CDR3 DNA: TGTGCCAGCAGTCCTCGGCCGAACACCGGGGAGCTGTTTTTT

V gene: TRBV5-5
clone size: many
J gene: TRBJ2-3
D gene: .
CDR3 protein: CASSLVWGHVDTQYF
CDR3 DNA: TGTGCCAGCAGCTTGGTGTGGGGGCATGTAGATACGCAGTATTTT